This TCR beta chain was obtained from a study of shared clonotypes between healthy human individuals. Study in general: Three plates were used per donor for CD4 naive, three for CD4 memory, two for CD8 naive and one for CD8 memory. Study-wide findings and caveats: Rarefaction revealed incomplete sorted-subset sequencing despite large depth. Only blood was sampled; tissue repertoires likely differ.

The V and J ends lost 3 bases and 7 bases, in that order; junction bases with no gene match: 10. CDR1 and CDR2 from the germline V gene are SGHRS and YFSETQ. This CDR3 has 14 amino acids. Profiled with immunoSEQ multiplex PCR; TCRdb holds only in-frame clones, not every one. The profile covers 2 million to 2.5 million clones, with roughly 92% appearing a single time and roughly 0.34% taken by the ten largest. For this clone: Antigen: not known.

The chain combines TRBV5-1 with TRBJ2-7, with TRBD1 matching 7 bases. The origin of this receptor is a young man in good health. Some clones in this sample may be carry-over from other donors' samples. Sequences were obtained from naive CD4+ T cells from PBMCs. Subset described: CD45RA+ positively selected. The CDR3 DNA follows: TGCGCCAGCAGCTCCGGGACAGACACGGGGGAGCAGTACTTC. This translates into CASSSGTDTGEQYF.